Listed here are 27 T cell receptor beta chains from one sample, sequenced in a study of response to subunit inactivated influenza vaccine. MiXCR was run by TCRdb on the RT-PCR reads, yielding one entry per CDR3 protein. This sample carries about 570,000 distinct CDR3 sequences, roughly 12% of them seen once, and the ten largest clones take around 10%. The same data also went into a second study, on T cells expressing NK-cell markers. That source notes: 5'RACE template switching built TCR beta cDNA with unique molecular identifiers.

The sequenced sample was PBMCs from blood, obtained on the day of vaccination. Receptors were obtained from a man in his fifties or sixties who received an inactivated influenza vaccine.

This clonotype has only a few counts. The CDR3 region has the DNA TGTGCCAGTAGGACTAGCGCCGTGTCCTACAATGAGCAGTTCTTC. This encodes CASRTSAVSYNEQFF. The rearrangement links TRBV19 to TRBJ2-1; 8 bases are a match to TRBD2. This CDR3 spans 15 amino acids. Trimming took 6 bases from V and 1 from J; bases not matched to a gene: 5. The germline V gene has CDR1 LNHDA and CDR2 SQIVND (reference sequence).

This clonotype was observed a few times. The chain couples TRBV5-1 to TRBJ2-4, with TRBD1 matching over 10 bases. The germline CDR1 and CDR2 sequences are SGHRS and YFSETQ. V was clipped by 0 bases and J by 8 bases; unmatched bases: 5. The CDR3 is 15 residues long. The CDR3 protein is CASSLGQGAMDIQYF. The CDR3 bases are TGCGCCAGCAGCTTGGGACAGGGGGCGATGGACATTCAGTACTTC.

This clonotype was recorded a few times. The rearrangement joins TRBV27 to TRBJ2-1, with 9 bases matching TRBD2. The CDR3 consists of 15 residues. The V gene's germline CDR1 is MNHEY and CDR2 SMNVEV (reference sequence). The V segment lost 4 bases and the J segment 3 bases; nucleotides outside the gene matches: 4. The CDR3 loop reads CASSWVAGVYNEQFF. The CDR3 nucleotides are TGTGCCAGCAGTTGGGTAGCGGGGGTCTACAATGAGCAGTTCTTC.

This rearrangement joins TRBV6-2 or TRBV6-3 to TRBJ2-1; the match to TRBD2 covers 9 bases. This CDR3 region has 14 residues. Trimming took 1 base from V and 10 from J; bases not matched to a gene: 5. Germline-derived CDR1 and CDR2 are MNHEY and SVGEGT. CDR3 sequence reads: CASSYLASGMEQFF. The DNA for the CDR3 is TGTGCCAGCAGTTACTTGGCTAGCGGGATGGAGCAGTTCTTC.

This sequence joins TRBV20-1 and TRBJ2-1; the D is unclear. Germline V gene lookup returns CDR1 DFQATT and CDR2 SNEGSKA (reference sequence). The CDR3 has 12 amino acids. V lost 3 bases and J lost 5, with 8 bases in between. The CDR3 reads CSASPDNNEQFF. The CDR3 coding sequence is TGCAGTGCTAGTCCCGATAACAATGAGCAGTTCTTC.

V is TRBV6-1 and J is TRBJ1-2; tentative D call: TRBD1 (6 bases). The length of the CDR3 is 15 residues. Germline V lookup: CDR1 MNHNS, CDR2 SASEGT. The V gene lost 2 bases and the J gene lost 2 bases, with 12 bases spanning the gap. The CDR3 loop reads CASSERGVVNYGYTF. The DNA for the CDR3 is TGTGCCAGCAGTGAAAGGGGGGTTGTAAACTATGGCTACACCTTC.

This clonotype was picked up a small number of times. One end of the junction varies from germline; a read error may be responsible. The chain joins TRBV14 to TRBJ2-3; D not certain. The CDR3 is 14 residues long. Germline V gene sequence: CDR1 SGHDN, CDR2 FVKESK. In nucleotides, the CDR3 is TGTGCCAGCAGCCCGATCGATATCACATATACGCAGTATTTT. This codes for CASSPIDITYTQYF.

This clonotype was recorded many times. The chain is built from TRBV3-1 and TRBJ2-5; D may be TRBD1 (6 bases). The CDR3 is made up of 13 amino acids. V lost 4 bases and J 6 bases, leaving 12 bases between the germline ends. Germline V CDR1 and CDR2: LGHDT, YNNKEL (reference sequence). CDR3 protein: CASSPQGLQTQYF. CDR3 nucleotides: TGTGCCAGCAGCCCACAGGGTCTACAGACCCAGTACTTC.

This clonotype has at least ten counts. The chain has TRBV5-1 and TRBJ2-2, with 8 bases identical to TRBD1. In germline, CDR1 is SGHRS, CDR2 YFSETQ. Trimming removed 4 bases from V and 0 bases from J; junction bases left unmatched: 11. The length of the CDR3 is 18 residues. The CDR3 sequence is CASSQNPGQATNTGELFF. The CDR3 nucleotides read TGCGCCAGCAGCCAAAATCCGGGACAGGCTACGAACACCGGGGAGCTGTTTTTT. Full variable domain (missing parts from reference TRBV5-1 and TRBJ2-2): KAGVTQTPRYLIKTRGQQVTLSCSPISGHRSVSWYQQTPGQGLQFLFEYFSETQRNKGNFPGRFSGRQFSNSRSEMNVSTLELGDSALYLCASSQNPGQATNTGELFFGEGSRLTVL.

The chain carries TRBV29-1 and TRBJ2-5, with 9 bases fitting TRBD1. V gave up 8 bases and J gave up 4 bases; unmatched junction bases: 5. The CDR3 has 12 residues. Germline values: CDR1 SQVTM, CDR2 ANQGSEA. This chain's CDR3 is CSSRQGGETQYF. The CDR3 nucleotides read TGCAGCAGCAGACAGGGGGGAGAGACCCAGTACTTC.

The CDR3 bases are TGTGCCAGCTCGCGGAGGCTAGAGCGGCCAGATACGCAGTATTTT. This gives the protein CASSRRLERPDTQYF. This chain joins TRBV18 and TRBJ2-3, with D maybe TRBD2 (5 bases). Germline CDR1 and CDR2: KGHSH and LQKENI. The CDR3 extends over 15 amino acids. V was cut by 6 bases and J by 4 bases, with 17 bases left in between.

In its sample, this clonotype was seen a few times. The chain couples TRBV28 to TRBJ1-2; D possibly corresponds to TRBD1 (5 bases). Trimming took 4 bases from V and 3 from J, leaving 15 bases between them. This CDR3 region has 15 residues. Per germline, CDR1 MDHEN and CDR2 SYDVKM. The CDR3: CASSSGQGLYYGYTF. In DNA form, the CDR3 reads TGTGCCAGCAGTTCAGGACAAGGCCTATACTATGGCTACACCTTC.

This clonotype was picked up many times. The V and J genes are TRBV7-2 and TRBJ2-7, with a weak D call TRBD2 (6 bases). In germline, CDR1 is SGHTA, CDR2 FQGNSA. Trimming removed 1 base at V and 6 bases at J, with 10 bases between. The CDR3 length is 13 residues. CDR3 protein: CASSLGRAVEQYF. The CDR3 DNA reads TGTGCCAGCAGCTTAGGGAGGGCAGTCGAGCAGTACTTC.

This clonotype showed up many times. The J gene is TRBJ1-5, the V gene TRBV5-1; D possibly corresponds to TRBD1 (6 bases). The CDR3 has 15 amino acids. CDR1 and CDR2 from the germline V gene are SGHRS and YFSETQ. The ends were cut back, 4 bases at V and 4 bases at J, with 15 bases in the middle. The CDR3 DNA sequence: TGCGCCAGCAGCGCGGGGGCAGGGGAGAATCAGCCCCAGCATTTT. It translates to CASSAGAGENQPQHF.

This clonotype was observed a handful of times. This chain uses TRBV5-6 with TRBJ2-3; D uncertain. The length of the CDR3 is 12 residues. The V gene lost 2 bases and the J gene lost 9 bases, with 10 bases spanning the gap. Germline-derived CDR1 and CDR2 are SGHDT and YYEEEE. CDR3 nucleotides: TGTGCCAGCAGCTTTGGTCCCGGGACGCAGTATTTT. Translating gives CASSFGPGTQYF.

This clonotype was counted a few times. The J gene is TRBJ1-4, the V gene TRBV7-9; no definite D call. The CDR3 sequence is 15 residues long. Germline loops: CDR1 SEHNR, CDR2 FQNEAQ (reference sequence). The ends were cut back, 7 bases at V and 3 bases at J, with 15 bases in the middle. DNA for the CDR3: TGTGCCAGCAACCCCCCCGCCGGTCCTAATGAAAAACTGTTTTTT. Amino acid sequence: CASNPPAGPNEKLFF.

This chain uses TRBV15 with TRBJ1-5; D unclear. Trimming pared 0 bases from V and 0 bases from J, leaving 9 bases between. Germline CDR1 LNHNV, CDR2 YYDKDF (reference sequence). The CDR3 runs to 16 residues. The CDR3 nucleotides are TGTGCCACCAGCAGAGATCCGGGATATAGCAATCAGCCCCAGCATTTT. Amino acids: CATSRDPGYSNQPQHF.

This clonotype was seen a handful of times. V is TRBV5-1 and J is TRBJ2-7; D is possibly TRBD1 (5 bases). The germline V and J ends were trimmed by 7 bases and 6 bases, with 11 bases remaining between them. The CDR3 is 11 amino acids. Germline CDR1 reads SGHRS; CDR2 reads YFSETQ. The CDR3 DNA is TGCGCCAGCGCAGGGAAGGGCGAGCAGTACTTC. It translates to CASAGKGEQYF.

This chain uses TRBV19 with TRBJ1-5, with D possibly TRBD1 on 5 matching bases. The CDR3 is 15 amino acids. V was clipped by 5 bases and J by 0 bases, with 11 bases between them. Germline V gene sequence: CDR1 LNHDA, CDR2 SQIVND (reference sequence). For the CDR3, the DNA is TGTGCCAGTAGTCAGACAGCGGGTAGCAATCAGCCCCAGCATTTT. As protein: CASSQTAGSNQPQHF.

This clonotype was detected a few times. The chain has TRBV29-1 and TRBJ2-3; TRBD1 agrees at 9 bases. With 3 bases clipped from V and 8 bases from J, the junction kept 6 bases outside the gene matches. CDR1 is SQVTM and CDR2 is ANQGSEA in the germline V gene. The length of the CDR3 is 13 residues. CDR3 DNA: TGCAGCGTTGACAGGGACAGGGTTGGTACGCAGTATTTT. This translates into CSVDRDRVGTQYF.

There are many counts of this clonotype. The chain has TRBV12-3 or TRBV12-4 and TRBJ2-7; 8 nucleotides agree with TRBD1. The CDR3 totals 14 residues. V was clipped by 3 bases and J by 2 bases; unmatched bases: 3. The CDR3 bases are TGTGCCAGCAGTTTCGCAGGGGGCCCCTACGAGCAGTACTTC. Translation: CASSFAGGPYEQYF.

The chain joins TRBV18 to TRBJ2-5; D might be TRBD2 (6 bases). From germline, CDR1 is KGHSH and CDR2 LQKENI. Trimming cost V 0 bases and J 4 bases, with 12 bases left between them. The CDR3 extends over 15 amino acids. CDR3 residues: CASSPPNLEGETQYF. CDR3 nucleotides: TGTGCCAGCTCACCACCGAACCTGGAGGGAGAGACCCAGTACTTC.

The sample holds a few counts of this clonotype. The J gene is TRBJ2-3, the V gene TRBV14; weak D call: TRBD1 (5 bases). Trimming removed 1 base from V and 5 bases from J, with 10 bases in between. Looked up from germline, CDR1 is SGHDN and CDR2 is FVKESK. CDR3 size: 14 residues. CDR3 amino acids: CASSQGQIRDTQYF. In DNA, the CDR3 is TGTGCCAGCAGCCAAGGACAGATCAGAGATACGCAGTATTTT.

This clonotype has more than one count but fewer than ten. The chain joins TRBV11-2 to TRBJ2-3; 11 nucleotides agree with TRBD2. With 2 bases clipped from V and 3 bases from J, the junction kept 10 bases outside the gene matches. The CDR3 covers 18 residues. Per germline, CDR1 SGHAT and CDR2 FQNNGV. In nucleotides, the CDR3 is TGTGCCAGCAGCTTAATGTCGTTTAGCGGGGGGGGAACAGATACGCAGTATTTT. Protein sequence: CASSLMSFSGGGTDTQYF.

The rearrangement links TRBV7-9 to TRBJ2-2, with a weak D call TRBD1 (6 bases). The CDR3 contains 17 residues. Germline loops: CDR1 SEHNR, CDR2 FQNEAQ (reference sequence). Trimming left V 2 bases short and J 1 base short, with 14 bases between. This CDR3 is CASSLPRGQLNTGELFF. CDR3 nucleotides: TGTGCCAGCAGCTTACCCCGAGGACAGCTGAACACCGGGGAGCTGTTTTTT.

This chain uses TRBV6-5 with TRBJ2-2; possible D gene TRBD1, 6 bases. V lost 3 bases, J lost 6 bases, and 11 bases lay in between. The germline gives CDR1 MNHEY, CDR2 SVGAGI. The CDR3 is 14 amino acids. This chain's CDR3 is CASSYQGLAGELFF. The DNA for the CDR3 is TGTGCCAGCAGTTATCAGGGGTTGGCCGGGGAGCTGTTTTTT.

This clonotype was seen more than once but under ten times. The chain joins TRBV5-1 to TRBJ1-1, with a possible D match to TRBD1 (5 bases). Germline V gene sequence: CDR1 SGHRS, CDR2 YFSETQ. The CDR3 contains 16 residues. Between the trimmed V and J ends, which lost 4 bases and 1 base, there was a span of 17 bases. As DNA, the CDR3 is TGCGCCAGCAGCGCCCTGTCTAGGGGTTCGAACACTGAAGCTTTCTTT. Its translation: CASSALSRGSNTEAFF. Full variable domain (missing parts from reference TRBV5-1 and TRBJ1-1): KAGVTQTPRYLIKTRGQQVTLSCSPISGHRSVSWYQQTPGQGLQFLFEYFSETQRNKGNFPGRFSGRQFSNSRSEMNVSTLELGDSALYLCASSALSRGSNTEAFFGQGTRLTVV.